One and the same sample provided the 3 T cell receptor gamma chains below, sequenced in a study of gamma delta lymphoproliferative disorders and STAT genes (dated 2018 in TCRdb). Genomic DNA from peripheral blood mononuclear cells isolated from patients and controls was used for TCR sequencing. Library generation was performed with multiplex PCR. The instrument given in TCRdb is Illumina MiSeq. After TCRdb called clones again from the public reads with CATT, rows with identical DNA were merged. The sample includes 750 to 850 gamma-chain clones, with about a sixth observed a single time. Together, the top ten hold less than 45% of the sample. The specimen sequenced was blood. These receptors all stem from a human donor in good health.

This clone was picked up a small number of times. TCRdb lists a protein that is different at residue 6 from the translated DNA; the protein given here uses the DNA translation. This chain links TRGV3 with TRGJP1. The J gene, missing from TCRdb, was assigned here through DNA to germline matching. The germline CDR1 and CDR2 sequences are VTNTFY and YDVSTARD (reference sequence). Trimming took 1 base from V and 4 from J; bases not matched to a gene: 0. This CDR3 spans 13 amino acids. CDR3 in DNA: TGTGCCACCTGGGACAGCACTGGTTGGTTCAAGATATTT. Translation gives CATWDSTGWFKIF.

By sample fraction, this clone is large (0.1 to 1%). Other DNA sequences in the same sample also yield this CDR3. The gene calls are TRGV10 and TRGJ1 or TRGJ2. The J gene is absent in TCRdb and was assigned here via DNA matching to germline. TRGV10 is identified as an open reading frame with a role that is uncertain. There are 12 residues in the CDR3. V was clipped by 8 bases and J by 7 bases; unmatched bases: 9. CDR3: CAAWDIRYKKLF. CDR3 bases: TGTGCTGCGTGGGATATCCGCTATAAGAAACTCTTT.

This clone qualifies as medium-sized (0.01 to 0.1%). CDR3 amino acids: CATWDRKKLF. The DNA of the CDR3 is TGTGCCACCTGGGACAGAAAGAAACTCTTT. This rearrangement joins TRGV2 to TRGJ1 or TRGJ2. TCRdb supplies no J gene; here it was assigned by aligning the nucleotide sequence to germline. V gave up 3 bases and J gave up 10 bases; unmatched junction bases: 3. The CDR3 totals 10 residues. CDR1 is EGSNGY and CDR2 is YDSYNSKV in the germline V gene.